What follows is one TCR beta chain and its context. Its antigen is unidentified. The data stem from a study of cytomegalovirus exposure and HLA in healthy donors. General observations from the study: CMV antigen specificity was confirmed in vitro for a few CMV-associated chains. Several V segments, TRBV6-2 and TRBV6-3 among them, could not be told apart and were dropped. Highest at DRB1 and lowest at HLA-C, TCR association rates differed among HLA loci in a later analysis. More clonal expansion characterized HLA-associated TCR beta chains than equally common others in a later analysis.

Germline V gene lookup returns CDR1 WNHNN and CDR2 SYGVQD (reference sequence). V gave up 5 bases and J gave up 8 bases; unmatched junction bases: 4. The CDR3 covers 12 residues. The PCR contained 60 Vbeta and 13 Jbeta primers. Sequenced by immunoSEQ multiplex PCR; TCRdb stores in-frame clones only, minus some. The table lists around 130,000 clones, 70% to 80% of them singletons, with roughly 1% in the top ten. The sequence was collected from an older woman in good health and CMV-seronegative. Sequencing was performed on PBMCs. The chain combines TRBV10-1 with TRBJ1-1; 8 bases align to TRBD1. CDR3 DNA: TGCGCCAGCAGTACCACAGGGGGAGAAGCTTTCTTT. Translation: CASSTTGGEAFF.